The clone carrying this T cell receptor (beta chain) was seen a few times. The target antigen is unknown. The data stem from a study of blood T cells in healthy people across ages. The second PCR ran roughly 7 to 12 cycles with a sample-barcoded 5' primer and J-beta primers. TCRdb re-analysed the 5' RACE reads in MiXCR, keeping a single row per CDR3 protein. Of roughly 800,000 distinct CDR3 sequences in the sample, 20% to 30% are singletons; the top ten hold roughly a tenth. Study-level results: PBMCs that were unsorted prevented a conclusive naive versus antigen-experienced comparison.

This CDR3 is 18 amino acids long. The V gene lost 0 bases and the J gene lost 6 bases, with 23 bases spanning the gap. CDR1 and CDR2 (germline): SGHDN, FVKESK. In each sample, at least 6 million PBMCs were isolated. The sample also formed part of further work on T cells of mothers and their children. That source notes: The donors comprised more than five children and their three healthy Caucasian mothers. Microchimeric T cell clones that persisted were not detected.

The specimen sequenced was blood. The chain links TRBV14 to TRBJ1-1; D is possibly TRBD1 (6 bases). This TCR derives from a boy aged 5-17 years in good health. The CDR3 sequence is CASSQDKSDGRGLSEAFF. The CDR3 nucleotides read TGTGCCAGCAGCCAAGATAAGAGTGACGGCAGGGGATTATCTGAAGCTTTCTTT.